These 10 T cell receptor beta chains were sequenced from one sample in a study of cytomegalovirus exposure and HLA in healthy donors. The PCR employed 60 Vbeta primers together with 13 Jbeta primers. Repertoires were generated with immunoSEQ multiplex PCR, while TCRdb's copy carries only in-frame clones and drops some. The data show more than 150,000 clones, around three quarters seen once. The source material was PBMCs. All receptors derive from a woman aged 50 to 65 in good health and CMV-seropositive.

The V and J genes are TRBV4-3 and TRBJ1-4; D is unresolved. The CDR3 consists of 16 residues. The V gene lost 0 bases and the J gene lost 4 bases, with 12 bases spanning the gap. Germline V gene data show CDR1 as LGHNA and CDR2 as YSLEER. Here the CDR3 DNA reads TGCGCCAGCAGCCAAGAATACCGGCGGCGTAATGAAAAACTGTTTTTT. Amino acid sequence: CASSQEYRRRNEKLFF.

The rearrangement joins TRBV15 to TRBJ2-5; 7 positions agree with TRBD2. Germline CDR1 is LNHNV and CDR2 is YYDKDF (reference sequence). Trimming at V came to 6 bases and at J to 7 bases, leaving 5 bases not matched to a gene. The CDR3 runs 12 residues. The CDR3 region is CATRGREWTQYF. CDR3 coding DNA: TGTGCCACCAGGGGGCGGGAGTGGACCCAGTACTTC. The full variable domain, with the rest looked up from reference TRBV15 and TRBJ2-5, is DAMVIQNPRYQVTQFGKPVTLSCSQTLNHNVMYWYQQKSSQAPKLLFHYYDKDFNNEADTPDNFQSRRPNTSFCFLDIRSPGLGDTAMYLCATRGREWTQYFGPGTRLLVL.

This clone was detected only a few times. The V and J genes are TRBV6-5 and TRBJ2-1, with a tentative D call TRBD1 (7 bases). Germline V gene lookup returns CDR1 MNHEY and CDR2 SVGAGI. This CDR3 has 14 residues. The ends were cut back, 4 bases at V and 8 bases at J, with 15 bases in the middle. CDR3 sequence reads: CASSSDRRGDEQFF. The CDR3 DNA reads as TGTGCCAGCAGTTCGGACAGGAGGGGGGATGAGCAGTTCTTC.

This clone has just one count. The V and J genes are TRBV6-1 and TRBJ1-1, with D unresolved. This CDR3 spans 11 amino acids. Germline loops: CDR1 MNHNS, CDR2 SASEGT. CDR3 region: CVTGGWTEAFF. The CDR3 nucleotides are TGTGTCACCGGTGGTTGGACTGAAGCTTTCTTT.

This clone came up a few times. The chain couples TRBV11-3 to TRBJ2-3; the D gene is possibly TRBD2 (6 bases). The germline V gene encodes CDR1 SGHNT and CDR2 YENEEA. The CDR3 extends over 16 amino acids. The ends were cut back, 5 bases at V and 1 base at J, with 16 bases in the middle. CDR3 DNA: TGTGCCAGCAGCCCGACCGGAGGGCCCCGCACAGATACGCAGTATTTT. Translating gives CASSPTGGPRTDTQYF.

The V and J genes are TRBV7-9 and TRBJ2-1; 7 bases align to TRBD1. Germline loops: CDR1 SEHNR, CDR2 FQNEAQ (reference sequence). V dropped 4 bases and J dropped 10; count of bases not matched to a gene: 13. CDR3 size: 15 residues. The CDR3: CASSSRLGQKQEQFF. CDR3 in DNA: TGTGCCAGCAGCTCCAGGTTGGGACAGAAACAGGAGCAGTTCTTC.

The gene calls are TRBV28 and TRBJ2-3; no clear D. The length of the CDR3 is 13 residues. CDR1 MDHEN and CDR2 SYDVKM come from the germline V gene. Trimming took off 6 bases at V and 2 bases at J, with 9 bases between the two ends. Here the CDR3 DNA reads TGTGCCAGCAGCCGAGGCGTCACAGATACGCAGTATTTT. It is translated as CASSRGVTDTQYF.

The genes are TRBV5-6 and TRBJ1-2; 9 nucleotides agree with TRBD1. Germline V gives CDR1 SGHDT, CDR2 YYEEEE. CDR3 length equals 15 residues. Unmatched junction bases numbered 8, after V lost 6 bases and J lost 2 bases. CDR3 sequence (DNA): TGTGCCAGCACCCTCGGACAGGGGTCCAACTATGGCTACACCTTC. Encoded protein: CASTLGQGSNYGYTF.

The chain combines TRBV6-5 with TRBJ1-5; D is perhaps TRBD1 (5 bases). Germline assignment: CDR1 MNHEY and CDR2 SVGAGI. This CDR3 comprises 14 residues. Trimming left V 7 bases short and J 6 bases short, with 16 bases between. CDR3 nucleotides: TGTGCCAGCACCAAGGCGGGGGGGGGTCAGCCCCAGCATTTT. Translation gives CASTKAGGGQPQHF.

In nucleotides, the CDR3 is TGTGCCAGCTCACCAATCGGGACAGGGACCTACGAGCAGTACTTC. Translating gives CASSPIGTGTYEQYF. The chain couples TRBV18 to TRBJ2-7, with 9 bases that match TRBD1. Germline V gives CDR1 KGHSH, CDR2 LQKENI. V lost 2 bases, J lost 2 bases, and 4 bases stayed unmatched. The CDR3 extends over 15 amino acids.